This T cell receptor beta chain was found in a study of T cells in Graves' hyperthyroidism and ophthalmopathy. This clonotype was detected ten times or more. Regions amplified from RNA transcripts were the TCR beta CDR3 regions. First-round RT-PCR of the TCR CDR3 relied on the HTBI primer set. TCRdb redid the calling of the multiplex PCR reads with MiXCR, one entry per CDR3 protein. The sample contains 350,000 or so distinct CDR3 sequences, about 20% of which appear only once. The J segment lost 7 bases and the V segment lost 4 bases, leaving 3 bases of the junction unmatched. The CDR3 consists of 12 residues. The germline V gene has CDR1 SNHLY and CDR2 FYNNEI.

The origin of this receptor is a woman in her 50s with Graves' hyperthyroidism. The gene calls are TRBV2 and TRBJ1-2; TRBD1 agrees at 7 bases. What was sequenced was blood. The CDR3 coding sequence is TGTGCCAGCAGTGGACAGGGAATTGGCTACACCTTC. This sequence encodes CASSGQGIGYTF.